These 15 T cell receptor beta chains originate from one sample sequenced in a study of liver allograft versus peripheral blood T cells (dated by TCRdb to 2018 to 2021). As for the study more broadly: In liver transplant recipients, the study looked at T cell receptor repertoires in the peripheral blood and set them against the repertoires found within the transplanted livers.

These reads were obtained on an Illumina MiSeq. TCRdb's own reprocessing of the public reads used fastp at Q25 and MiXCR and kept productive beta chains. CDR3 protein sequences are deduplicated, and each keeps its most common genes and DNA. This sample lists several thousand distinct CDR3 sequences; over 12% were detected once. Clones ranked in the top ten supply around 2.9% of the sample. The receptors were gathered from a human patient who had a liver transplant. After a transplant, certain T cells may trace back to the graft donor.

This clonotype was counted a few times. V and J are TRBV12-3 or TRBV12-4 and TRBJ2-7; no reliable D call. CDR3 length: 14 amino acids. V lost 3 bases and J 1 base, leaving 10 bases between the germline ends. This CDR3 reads CASSFSLGSYEQYF. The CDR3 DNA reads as TGTGCCAGCAGTTTCAGTTTGGGGTCCTACGAGCAGTACTTC.

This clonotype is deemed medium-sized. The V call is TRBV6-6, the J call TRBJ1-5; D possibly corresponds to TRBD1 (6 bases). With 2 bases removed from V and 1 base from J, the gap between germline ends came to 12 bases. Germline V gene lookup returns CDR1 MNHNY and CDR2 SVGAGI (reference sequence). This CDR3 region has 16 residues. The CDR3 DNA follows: TGTGCCAGCAGTTACGGCGACAGGTTAAGCAATCAGCCCCAGCATTTT. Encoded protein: CASSYGDRLSNQPQHF.

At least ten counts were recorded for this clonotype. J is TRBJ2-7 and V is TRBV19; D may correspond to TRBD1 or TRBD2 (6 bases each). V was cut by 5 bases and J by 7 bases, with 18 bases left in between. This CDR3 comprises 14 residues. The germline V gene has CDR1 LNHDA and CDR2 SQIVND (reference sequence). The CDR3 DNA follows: TGTGCCAGTAGTGGCCGGGGGCAGGCCGGGGAGCAGTACTTC. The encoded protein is CASSGRGQAGEQYF.

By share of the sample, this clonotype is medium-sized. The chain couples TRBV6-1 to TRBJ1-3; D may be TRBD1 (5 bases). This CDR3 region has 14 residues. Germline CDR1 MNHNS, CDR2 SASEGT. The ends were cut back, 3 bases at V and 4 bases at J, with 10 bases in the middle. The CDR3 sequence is CASSEAGSGNTIYF. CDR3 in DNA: TGTGCCAGCAGTGAGGCAGGGTCAGGAAACACCATATATTTT.

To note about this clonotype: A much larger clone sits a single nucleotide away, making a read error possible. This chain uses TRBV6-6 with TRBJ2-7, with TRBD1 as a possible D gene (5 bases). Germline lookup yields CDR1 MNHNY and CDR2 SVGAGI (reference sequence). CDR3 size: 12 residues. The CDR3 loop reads CVSSQGWNEQYF. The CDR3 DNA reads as TGTGTCAGCAGTCAGGGCTGGAACGAGCAGTACTTC.

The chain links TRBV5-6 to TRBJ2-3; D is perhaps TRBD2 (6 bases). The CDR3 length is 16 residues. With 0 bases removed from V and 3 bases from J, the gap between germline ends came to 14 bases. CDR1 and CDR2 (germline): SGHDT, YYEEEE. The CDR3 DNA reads TGTGCCAGCAGCTTGGGGCTAGCGAGGGGTACAGATACGCAGTATTTT. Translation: CASSLGLARGTDTQYF.

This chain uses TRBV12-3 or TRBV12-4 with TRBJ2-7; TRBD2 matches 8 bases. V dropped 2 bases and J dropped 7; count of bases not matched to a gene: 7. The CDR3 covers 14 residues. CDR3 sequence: CASSLNGGAREQYF. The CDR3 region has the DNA TGTGCCAGCAGTTTAAACGGGGGGGCGAGGGAGCAGTACTTC.

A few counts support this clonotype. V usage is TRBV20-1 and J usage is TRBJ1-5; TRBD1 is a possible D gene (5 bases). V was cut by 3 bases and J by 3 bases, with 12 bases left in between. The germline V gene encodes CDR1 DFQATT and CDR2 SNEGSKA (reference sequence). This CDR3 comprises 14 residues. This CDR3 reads CSASSGQNNQPQHF. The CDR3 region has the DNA TGCAGTGCTAGTTCAGGGCAGAACAATCAGCCCCAGCATTTT.

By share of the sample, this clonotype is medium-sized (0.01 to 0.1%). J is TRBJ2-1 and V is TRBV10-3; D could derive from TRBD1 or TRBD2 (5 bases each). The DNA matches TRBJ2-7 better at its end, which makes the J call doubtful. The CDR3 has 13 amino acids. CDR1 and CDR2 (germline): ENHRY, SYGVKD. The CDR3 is CAISRDGRYEQYF. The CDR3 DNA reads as TGTGCCATCAGTCGGGACGGACGCTACGAGCAGTACTTC.

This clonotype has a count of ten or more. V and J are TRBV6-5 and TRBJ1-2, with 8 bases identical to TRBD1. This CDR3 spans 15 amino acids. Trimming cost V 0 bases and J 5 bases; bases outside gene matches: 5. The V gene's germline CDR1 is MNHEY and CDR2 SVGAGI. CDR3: CASSYSPRGPYGYTF. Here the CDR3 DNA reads TGTGCCAGCAGTTACTCCCCCAGGGGGCCTTATGGCTACACCTTC.

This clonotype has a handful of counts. The CDR3: CASSSDFLYNEQFF. CDR3 DNA sequence: TGTGCCAGCAGCTCGGACTTCCTCTACAATGAGCAGTTCTTC. The chain links TRBV11-2 to TRBJ2-1, with D tentatively TRBD2 (5 bases). V was clipped by 4 bases and J by 3 bases, with 10 bases between them. The CDR3 is 14 amino acids. The germline CDR1 and CDR2 sequences are SGHAT and FQNNGV. The whole variable domain, remainder taken from reference TRBV11-2 and TRBJ2-1, is EAGVAQSPRYKIIEKRQSVAFWCNPISGHATLYWYQQILGQGPKLLIQFQNNGVVDDSQLPKDRFSAERLKGVDSTLKIQPAKLEDSAVYLCASSSDFLYNEQFFGPGTRLTVL.

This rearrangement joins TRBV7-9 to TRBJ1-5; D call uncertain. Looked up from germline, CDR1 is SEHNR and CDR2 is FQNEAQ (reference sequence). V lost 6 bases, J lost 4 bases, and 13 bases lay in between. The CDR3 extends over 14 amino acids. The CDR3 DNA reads TGTGCCAGCAGTCTCCCGGGCGTAAATCAGCCCCAGCATTTT. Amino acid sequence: CASSLPGVNQPQHF.

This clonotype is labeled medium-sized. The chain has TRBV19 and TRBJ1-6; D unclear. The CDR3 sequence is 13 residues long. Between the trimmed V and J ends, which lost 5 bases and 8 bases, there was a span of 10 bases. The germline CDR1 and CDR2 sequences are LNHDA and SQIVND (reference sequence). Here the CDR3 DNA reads TGTGCCAGTAGTGCGGGATTCGATTCACCCCTCCACTTT. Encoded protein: CASSAGFDSPLHF.

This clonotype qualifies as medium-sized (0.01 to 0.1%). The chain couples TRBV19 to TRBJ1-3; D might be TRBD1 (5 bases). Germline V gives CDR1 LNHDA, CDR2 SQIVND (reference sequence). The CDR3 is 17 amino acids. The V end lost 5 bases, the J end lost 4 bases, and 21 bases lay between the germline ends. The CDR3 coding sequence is TGTGCCAGTAGTGCCCAACAGGTGATCCGGCCCGGAAACACCATATATTTT. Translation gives CASSAQQVIRPGNTIYF. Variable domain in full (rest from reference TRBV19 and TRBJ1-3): DGGITQSPKYLFRKEGQNVTLSCEQNLNHDAMYWYRQDPGQGLRLIYYSQIVNDFQKGDIAEGYSVSREKKESFPLTVTSAQKNPTAFYLCASSAQQVIRPGNTIYFGEGSWLTVV.

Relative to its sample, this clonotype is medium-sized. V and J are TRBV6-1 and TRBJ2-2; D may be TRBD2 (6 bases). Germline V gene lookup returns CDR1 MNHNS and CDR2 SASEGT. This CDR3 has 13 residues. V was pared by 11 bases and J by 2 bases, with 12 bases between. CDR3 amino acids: CASGRDNTGELFF. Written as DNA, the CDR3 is TGTGCCTCCGGGCGGGATAACACCGGGGAGCTGTTTTTT.